This T cell receptor beta chain originates from a study of blood T cell repertoires in COVID-19. Germline V gene data show CDR1 as KGHSH and CDR2 as LQKENI. The CDR3 runs to 19 residues. Trimming pared 4 bases from V and 0 bases from J, leaving 19 bases between. In the original analysis: From reference gene primer amplification, estimates of nucleated cell counts were derived. Profiled with immunoSEQ multiplex PCR; TCRdb holds only in-frame clones, not every one. V, J and clone size derive from that table, while D and trimming were established from the DNA sequence. The table includes roughly 200,000 clones, more than 85% detected once.

The sequence was collected from a woman aged 30 to 39 with active or convalescent COVID-19. The sequencing input was peripheral blood. This chain links TRBV18 with TRBJ1-6, with D possibly being TRBD1 (5 bases). DNA for the CDR3: TGTGCCAGCTCACAAAGAATCAGGGCCGAGAGCTCCTATAATTCACCCCTCCACTTT. Encoded protein: CASSQRIRAESSYNSPLHF.